This TCR beta chain appears in the sequencing data of a study of blood T cell repertoires in COVID-19. Study summary: COVID-19 samples from acute and convalescent phases originated in the United States, Italy and Spain. In each case, the material was cDNA or gDNA derived from T cells, B-cell-depleted T cells, or PBMCs.

Original processing notes: Estimated nucleated cell counts came from reference gene primer amplification. The method was immunoSEQ multiplex PCR; TCRdb's version includes in-frame clones alone and lacks a portion of them. V, J and clone size are those of that table, while D and trimming were read from the DNA. The sample lists 55,000 to 70,000 clones, around 90% seen once, with around 7.8% in the top ten. Losses at the gene ends were 1 base for V and 2 bases for J; bases not matched to a gene: 6. CDR3 length: 16 amino acids. Germline assignment: CDR1 MGHDK and CDR2 SYGVNS. Seattle patient enrollment occurred during active infection, with longitudinal follow-up thereafter.

Sequences were obtained from peripheral blood. This chain connects TRBV25-1 to TRBJ1-2; 8 positions match TRBD1. The sequence was collected from a middle-aged man with COVID-19, enrolled during active disease. CDR3 region: CASSESLGQGNYGYTF. Here the CDR3 DNA reads TGTGCCAGCAGTGAATCATTAGGACAGGGCAACTATGGCTACACCTTC.